These 2 T cell receptor beta chains were all obtained from the same sample, sequenced in a study of beta chain features in type 1 diabetes. The isolated RNA, all of it, was reverse transcribed, so expressed TCRB transcripts were what got sequenced. Assay: immunoSEQ multiplex PCR; the TCRdb copy retains only in-frame clones and omits some. The repertoire holds about 470,000 clones, with around 28% as singletons. The source material was naive CD4+ T cells from blood. Receptor source: a man younger than 35 in good health.

The chain employs TRBV9 and TRBJ1-4, with D maybe TRBD1 (6 bases). V was trimmed by 3 bases and J by 6 bases, leaving 15 bases between them. Germline V gives CDR1 SGDLS, CDR2 YYNGEE. The CDR3 sequence is 15 residues long. The CDR3 DNA reads as TGTGCCAGCAGCGGCCGCCTCAACAGGGATGAAAAACTGTTTTTT. This codes for CASSGRLNRDEKLFF.

The chain is built from TRBV9 and TRBJ2-1; no reliable D call. This CDR3 has 17 amino acids. The V end lost 0 bases, the J end lost 0 bases, and 13 bases lay between the germline ends. In germline, CDR1 is SGDLS, CDR2 YYNGEE. The CDR3 DNA reads as TGTGCCAGCAGCGTAGTCGCCTCCTCTGGCTCCTACAATGAGCAGTTCTTC. It is translated as CASSVVASSGSYNEQFF.